This T cell receptor beta chain was profiled in a study of T cell responses to AZD1222 COVID-19 vaccine. Study-wide results and limits: When two AZD1222 doses had been given, Spike-specific TCR breadth and depth rose. Repertoire sampling happened only post peak T cell response. Females outnumbered males among donors, who were mostly white British; clonal diversity was possibly underestimated.

Notes on this clone: Its antigen is as yet unknown.

Combined were second doses at about 4 or about 12 weeks. V lost 0 bases and J 5 bases, leaving 12 bases between the germline ends. Germline V CDR1 and CDR2: SGDLS, YYNGEE. This CDR3 region has 14 residues. Repertoires were generated with immunoSEQ multiplex PCR, while TCRdb's copy carries only in-frame clones and drops some. This sample has tens of thousands of clones, with nearly 90% found just once. The V and J genes are TRBV9 and TRBJ2-7; D is perhaps TRBD2 (5 bases). The receptor comes from an adult who received the AZD1222 COVID-19 vaccine. Sequenced here: peripheral blood, sampled 28 days after the second AZD1222 dose. The CDR3 DNA reads as TGTGCCAGCAGCGTAGGCGCACTAGTGGACGAGCAGTACTTC. Protein product: CASSVGALVDEQYF. Full variable domain (rest looked up from reference TRBV9 and TRBJ2-7): DSGVTQTPKHLITATGQRVTLRCSPRSGDLSVYWYQQSLDQGLQFLIQYYNGEERAKGNILERFSAQQFPDLHSELNLSSLELGDSALYFCASSVGALVDEQYFGPGTRLTVT.